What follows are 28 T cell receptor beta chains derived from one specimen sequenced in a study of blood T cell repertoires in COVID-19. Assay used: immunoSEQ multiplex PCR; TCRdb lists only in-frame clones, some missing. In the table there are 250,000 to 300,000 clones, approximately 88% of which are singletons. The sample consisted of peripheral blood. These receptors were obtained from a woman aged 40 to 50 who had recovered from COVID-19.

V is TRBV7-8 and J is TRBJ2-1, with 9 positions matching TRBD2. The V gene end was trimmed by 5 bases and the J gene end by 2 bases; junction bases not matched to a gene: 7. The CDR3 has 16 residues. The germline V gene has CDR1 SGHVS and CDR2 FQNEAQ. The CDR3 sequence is CASSESGTSPYNEQFF. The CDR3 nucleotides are TGTGCCAGCAGCGAATCCGGGACTAGCCCCTACAATGAGCAGTTCTTC. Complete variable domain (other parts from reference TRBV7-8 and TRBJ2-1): GAGVSQSPRYKVAKRGQDVALRCDPISGHVSLFWYQQALGQGPEFLTYFQNEAQLDKSGLPSDRFFAERPEGSVSTLKIQRTQQEDSAVYLCASSESGTSPYNEQFFGPGTRLTVL.

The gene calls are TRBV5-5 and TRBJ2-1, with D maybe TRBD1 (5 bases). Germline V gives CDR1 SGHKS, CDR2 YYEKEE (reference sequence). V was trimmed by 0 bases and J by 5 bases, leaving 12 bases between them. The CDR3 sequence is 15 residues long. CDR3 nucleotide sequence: TGTGCCAGCAGCTTGGCTCAGGGAAGCCACAATGAGCAGTTCTTC. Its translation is CASSLAQGSHNEQFF. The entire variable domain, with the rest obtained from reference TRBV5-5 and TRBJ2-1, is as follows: DAGVTQSPTHLIKTRGQQVTLRCSPISGHKSVSWYQQVLGQGPQFIFQYYEKEERGRGNFPDRFSARQFPNYSSELNVNALLLGDSALYLCASSLAQGSHNEQFFGPGTRLTVL.

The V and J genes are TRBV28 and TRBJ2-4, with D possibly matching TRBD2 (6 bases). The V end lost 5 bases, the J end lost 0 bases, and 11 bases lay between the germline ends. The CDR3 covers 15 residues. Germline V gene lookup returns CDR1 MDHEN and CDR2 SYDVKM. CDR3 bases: TGTGCCAGCAGTCTGGGGGGTCTAGCCAAAAACATTCAGTACTTC. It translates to CASSLGGLAKNIQYF. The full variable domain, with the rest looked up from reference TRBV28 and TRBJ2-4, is DVKVTQSSRYLVKRTGEKVFLECVQDMDHENMFWYRQDPGLGLRLIYFSYDVKMKEKGDIPEGYSVSREKKERFSLILESASTNQTSMYLCASSLGGLAKNIQYFGAGTRLSVL.

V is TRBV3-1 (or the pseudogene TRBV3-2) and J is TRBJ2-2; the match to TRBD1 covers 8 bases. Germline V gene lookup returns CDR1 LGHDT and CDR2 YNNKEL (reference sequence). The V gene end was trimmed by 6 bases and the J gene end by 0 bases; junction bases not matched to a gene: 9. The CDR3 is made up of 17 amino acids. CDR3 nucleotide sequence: TGTGCCAGCAGTCCAACAGGGGGTTTGACGAACACCGGGGAGCTGTTTTTT. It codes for CASSPTGGLTNTGELFF.

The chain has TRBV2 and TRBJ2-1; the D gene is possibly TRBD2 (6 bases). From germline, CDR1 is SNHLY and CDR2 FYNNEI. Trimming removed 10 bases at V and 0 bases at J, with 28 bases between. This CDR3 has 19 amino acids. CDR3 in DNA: TGTGCCACCCGCGAACCCGGGATAGCGCGAGCGGGCTCCTACAATGAGCAGTTCTTC. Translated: CATREPGIARAGSYNEQFF.

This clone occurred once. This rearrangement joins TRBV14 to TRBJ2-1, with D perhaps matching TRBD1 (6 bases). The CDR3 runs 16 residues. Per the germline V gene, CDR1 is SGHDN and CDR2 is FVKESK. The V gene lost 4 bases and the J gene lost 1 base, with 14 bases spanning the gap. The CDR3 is CASSRLAGVSYNEQFF. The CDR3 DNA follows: TGTGCCAGCAGCCGACTCGCAGGGGTTTCCTACAATGAGCAGTTCTTC.

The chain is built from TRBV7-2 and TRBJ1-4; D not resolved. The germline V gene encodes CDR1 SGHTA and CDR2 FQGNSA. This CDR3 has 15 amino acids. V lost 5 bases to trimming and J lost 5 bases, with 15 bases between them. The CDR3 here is CASSTRTEGNEKLFF. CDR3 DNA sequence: TGTGCCAGCAGCACCCGGACGGAGGGCAATGAAAAACTGTTTTTT.

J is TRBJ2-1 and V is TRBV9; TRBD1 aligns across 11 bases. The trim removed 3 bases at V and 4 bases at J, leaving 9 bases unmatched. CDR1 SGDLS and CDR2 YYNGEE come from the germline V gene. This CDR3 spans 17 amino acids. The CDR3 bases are TGTGCCAGCAGCGGGACAGGGGGCCTCACCGATTACAATGAGCAGTTCTTC. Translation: CASSGTGGLTDYNEQFF.

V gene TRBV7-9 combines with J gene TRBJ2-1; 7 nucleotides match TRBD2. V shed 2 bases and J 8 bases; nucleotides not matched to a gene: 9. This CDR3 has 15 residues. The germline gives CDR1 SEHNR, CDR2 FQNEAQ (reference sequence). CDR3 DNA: TGTGCCAGCAGCTTAATCAGCGGGATAGGCGATGAGCAGTTCTTC. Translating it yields CASSLISGIGDEQFF.

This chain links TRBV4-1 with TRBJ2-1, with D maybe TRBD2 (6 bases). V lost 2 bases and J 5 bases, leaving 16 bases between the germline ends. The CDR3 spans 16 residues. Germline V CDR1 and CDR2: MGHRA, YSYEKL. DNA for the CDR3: TGCGCCAGCAGCCAACCGGGCGGGACTGCACACAATGAGCAGTTCTTC. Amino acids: CASSQPGGTAHNEQFF.

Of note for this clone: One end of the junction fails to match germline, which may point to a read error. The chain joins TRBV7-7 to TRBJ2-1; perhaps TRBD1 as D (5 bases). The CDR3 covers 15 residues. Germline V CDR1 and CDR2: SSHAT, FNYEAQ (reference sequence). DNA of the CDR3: TGTGCTAGCAGCTTAGCCCTAGGTGGGGCCGATGAGCAGTTCTTC. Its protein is CASSLALGGADEQFF.

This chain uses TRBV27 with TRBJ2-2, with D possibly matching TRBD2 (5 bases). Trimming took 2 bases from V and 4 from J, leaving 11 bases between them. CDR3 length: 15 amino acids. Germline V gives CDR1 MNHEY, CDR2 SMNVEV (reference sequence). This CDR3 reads CASSLALDGTGELFF. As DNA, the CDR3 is TGTGCCAGCAGTTTAGCACTAGACGGCACCGGGGAGCTGTTTTTT.

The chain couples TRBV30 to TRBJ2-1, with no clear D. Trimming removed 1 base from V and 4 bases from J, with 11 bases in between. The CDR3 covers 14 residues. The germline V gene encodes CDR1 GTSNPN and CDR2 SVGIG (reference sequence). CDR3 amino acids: CAWSGAPLYNEQFF. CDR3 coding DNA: TGTGCCTGGAGTGGGGCTCCCTTGTACAATGAGCAGTTCTTC.

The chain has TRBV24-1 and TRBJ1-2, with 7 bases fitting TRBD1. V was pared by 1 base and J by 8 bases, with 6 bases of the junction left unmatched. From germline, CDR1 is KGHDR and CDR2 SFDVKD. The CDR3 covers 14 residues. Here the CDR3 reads CATSDFTQGDGYTF. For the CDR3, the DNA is TGTGCCACCAGTGATTTCACCCAGGGGGACGGCTACACCTTC.

CDR3 loop: CASSSGTMNEQYF. The CDR3 DNA reads TGTGCCAGCAGCTCCGGGACTATGAACGAGCAGTACTTC. The V gene is TRBV11-3, the J gene TRBJ2-7; TRBD2 matches 7 bases. The CDR3 covers 13 residues. The J segment lost 5 bases and the V segment lost 4 bases, leaving 5 bases of the junction unmatched. CDR1 and CDR2 (germline): SGHNT, YENEEA.

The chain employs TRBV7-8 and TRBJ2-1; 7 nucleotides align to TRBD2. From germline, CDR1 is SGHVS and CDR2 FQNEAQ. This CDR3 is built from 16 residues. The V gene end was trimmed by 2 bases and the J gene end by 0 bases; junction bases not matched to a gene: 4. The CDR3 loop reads CASSLRSGVSYNEQFF. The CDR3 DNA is TGTGCCAGCAGCTTAAGGAGCGGGGTCTCCTACAATGAGCAGTTCTTC.

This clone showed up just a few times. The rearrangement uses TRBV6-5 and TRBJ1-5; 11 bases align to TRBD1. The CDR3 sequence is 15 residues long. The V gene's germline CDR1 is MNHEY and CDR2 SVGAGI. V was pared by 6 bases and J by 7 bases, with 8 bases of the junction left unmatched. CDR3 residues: CASSLGTGGEQPQHF. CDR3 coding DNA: TGTGCCAGCAGCCTAGGGACAGGGGGTGAACAGCCCCAGCATTTT.

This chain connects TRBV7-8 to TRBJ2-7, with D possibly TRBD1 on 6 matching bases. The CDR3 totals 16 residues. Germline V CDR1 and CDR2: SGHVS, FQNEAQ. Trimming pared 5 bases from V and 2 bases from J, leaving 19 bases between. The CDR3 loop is CASSLLQGRNTYEQYF. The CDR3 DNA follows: TGTGCCAGCAGCCTCCTCCAGGGGCGAAATACCTACGAGCAGTACTTC. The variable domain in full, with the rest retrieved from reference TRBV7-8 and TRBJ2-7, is GAGVSQSPRYKVAKRGQDVALRCDPISGHVSLFWYQQALGQGPEFLTYFQNEAQLDKSGLPSDRFFAERPEGSVSTLKIQRTQQEDSAVYLCASSLLQGRNTYEQYFGPGTRLTVT.

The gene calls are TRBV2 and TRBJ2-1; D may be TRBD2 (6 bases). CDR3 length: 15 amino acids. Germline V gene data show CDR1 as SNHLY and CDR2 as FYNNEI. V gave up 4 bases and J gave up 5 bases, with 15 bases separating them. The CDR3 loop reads CASSGGSGLDNEQFF. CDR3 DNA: TGTGCCAGCAGTGGGGGTAGCGGCTTGGACAATGAGCAGTTCTTC.

CDR3 DNA: TGTGCCACCAGCAGAGATCCTGCGGGTTCTGAGCAGTTCTTC. Its protein is CATSRDPAGSEQFF. The chain carries TRBV15 and TRBJ2-1; D is possibly TRBD2 (5 bases). Trimming removed 0 bases from V and 9 bases from J, with 12 bases in between. The CDR3 runs 14 residues. From germline, CDR1 is LNHNV and CDR2 YYDKDF (reference sequence).

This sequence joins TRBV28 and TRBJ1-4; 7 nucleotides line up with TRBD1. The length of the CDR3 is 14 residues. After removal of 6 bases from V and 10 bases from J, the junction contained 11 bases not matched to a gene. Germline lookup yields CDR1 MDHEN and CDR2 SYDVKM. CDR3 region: CASSLQGPGGKLFF. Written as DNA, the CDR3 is TGTGCCAGCAGCTTACAGGGGCCTGGGGGAAAACTGTTTTTT.

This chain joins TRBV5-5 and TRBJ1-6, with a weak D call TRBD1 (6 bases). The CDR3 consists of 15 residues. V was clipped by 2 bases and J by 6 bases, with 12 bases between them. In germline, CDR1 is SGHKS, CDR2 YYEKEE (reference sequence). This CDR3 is CASSFPGAFNSPLHF. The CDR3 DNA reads TGTGCCAGCAGCTTCCCAGGGGCCTTTAATTCACCCCTCCACTTT.

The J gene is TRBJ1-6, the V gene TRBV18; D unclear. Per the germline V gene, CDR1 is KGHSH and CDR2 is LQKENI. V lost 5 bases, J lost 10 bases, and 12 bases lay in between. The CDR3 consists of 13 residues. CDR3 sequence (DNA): TGTGCCAGCTCAGACGAAGAGCGATCACCCCTCCACTTT. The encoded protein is CASSDEERSPLHF.

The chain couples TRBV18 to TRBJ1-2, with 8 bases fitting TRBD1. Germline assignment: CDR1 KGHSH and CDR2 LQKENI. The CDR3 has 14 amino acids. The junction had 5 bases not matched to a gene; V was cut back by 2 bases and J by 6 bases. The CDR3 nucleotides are TGTGCCAGCTCACCATCGACAGGGGATGATGGCTACACCTTC. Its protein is CASSPSTGDDGYTF.

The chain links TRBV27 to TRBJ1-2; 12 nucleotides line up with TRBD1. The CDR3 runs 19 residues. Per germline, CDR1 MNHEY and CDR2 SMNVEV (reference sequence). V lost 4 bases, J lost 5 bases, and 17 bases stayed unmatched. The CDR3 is CASSSAPGQGAPRGYGYTF. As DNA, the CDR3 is TGTGCCAGCAGTTCAGCCCCGGGACAGGGGGCCCCTCGAGGATATGGCTACACCTTC.

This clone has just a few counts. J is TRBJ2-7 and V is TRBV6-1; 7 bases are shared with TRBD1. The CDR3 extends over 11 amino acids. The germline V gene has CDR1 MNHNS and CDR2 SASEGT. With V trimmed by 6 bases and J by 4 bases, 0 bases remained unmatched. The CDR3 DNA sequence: TGTGCCAGCAGGGACAGGTACGAGCAGTACTTC. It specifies CASRDRYEQYF.

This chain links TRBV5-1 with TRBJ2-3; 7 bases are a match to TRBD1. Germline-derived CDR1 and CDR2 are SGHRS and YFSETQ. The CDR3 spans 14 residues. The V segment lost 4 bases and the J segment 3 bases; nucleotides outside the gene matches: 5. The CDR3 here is CASSRTGDTDTQYF. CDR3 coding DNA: TGCGCCAGCAGCCGGACAGGTGATACAGATACGCAGTATTTT.

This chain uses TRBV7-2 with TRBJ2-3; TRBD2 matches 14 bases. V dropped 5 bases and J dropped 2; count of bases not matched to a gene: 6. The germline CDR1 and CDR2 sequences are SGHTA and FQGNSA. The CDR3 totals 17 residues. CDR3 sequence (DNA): TGTGCCAGCAGCAGGACTAGCGGGAGGCGGGTCACAGATACGCAGTATTTT. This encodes CASSRTSGRRVTDTQYF.